This T cell receptor beta chain was recovered during a study of T cells in Graves' hyperthyroidism and ophthalmopathy. General study findings and limits: A model built on 13 V-J features separated ophthalmopathy from stable hyperthyroidism. Prediction of ophthalmopathy progression came a median 6.5 months pre-onset.

RNA transcripts gave rise to amplified TCR beta CDR3 regions. TCR CDR3 regions were first amplified by RT-PCR with HTBI primers. Via MiXCR, TCRdb re-called the multiplex PCR reads, giving one row per CDR3 protein. The sample records around 420,000 distinct CDR3 sequences, approximately 14% being singletons. CDR1 PRHDT and CDR2 FYEKMQ come from the germline V gene (reference sequence). The CDR3 loop spans 15 amino acids. V lost 5 bases, J lost 5 bases, and 9 bases stayed unmatched. Uncontrolled infection, other autoimmune disease, pregnancy or lactation led to exclusion. About this clonotype itself: Antigen specificity is unknown.

Sequenced material: blood. This receptor was obtained from a woman aged 18-29 years with Graves' hyperthyroidism. The rearrangement joins TRBV13 to TRBJ2-5, with TRBD1 matching over 9 bases. In DNA, the CDR3 is TGTGCCAGCAGCACCCTACAGGGGGCGTTTGAGACCCAGTACTTC. Translated: CASSTLQGAFETQYF.